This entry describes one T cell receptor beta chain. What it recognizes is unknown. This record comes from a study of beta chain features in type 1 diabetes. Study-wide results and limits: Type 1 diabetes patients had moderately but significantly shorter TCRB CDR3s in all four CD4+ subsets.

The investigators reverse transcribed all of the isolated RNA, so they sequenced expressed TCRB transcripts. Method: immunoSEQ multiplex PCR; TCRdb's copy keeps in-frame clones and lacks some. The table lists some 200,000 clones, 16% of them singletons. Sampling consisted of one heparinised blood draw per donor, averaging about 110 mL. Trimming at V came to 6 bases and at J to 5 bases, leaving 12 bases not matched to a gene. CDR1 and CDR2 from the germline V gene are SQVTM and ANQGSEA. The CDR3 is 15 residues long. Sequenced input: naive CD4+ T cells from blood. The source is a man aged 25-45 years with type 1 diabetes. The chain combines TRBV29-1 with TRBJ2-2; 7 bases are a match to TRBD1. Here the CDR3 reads CSVGYKGAHTGELFF. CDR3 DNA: TGCAGCGTCGGTTATAAGGGGGCGCATACCGGGGAGCTGTTTTTT.